These 31 T cell receptor beta chains originate from one sample sequenced in a study of shared clonotypes between healthy human individuals. Here immunoSEQ multiplex PCR was the method, and the copy in TCRdb shows in-frame clones only, minus some. The data contain roughly 1,000,000 clones, approximately 80% of them singletons. The sequenced material came from memory CD4+ T cells from PBMCs. Subset here: CD45RA-negative fraction. The receptors originated from a man aged 18 to 30 in good health. Some clones in this sample may be carry-over from other donors' samples.

V usage is TRBV28 and J usage is TRBJ2-7; D might be TRBD1 or TRBD2, each matching 5 bases. V was shortened by 3 bases and J by 3 bases, with 12 bases between the two germline ends. The CDR3 contains 14 residues. CDR1 is MDHEN, CDR2 SYDVKM, per germline. The CDR3 sequence is CASSFRDGIYEQYF. DNA of the CDR3: TGTGCCAGCAGTTTTCGGGACGGTATCTACGAGCAGTACTTC.

There are a few counts of this clone. The chain has TRBV6-1 and TRBJ2-7; 12 bases match TRBD1. The junction had 12 bases not matched to a gene; V was cut back by 6 bases and J by 9 bases. Germline V lookup: CDR1 MNHNS, CDR2 SASEGT. The CDR3 length is 15 residues. The CDR3 protein is CASRETGQGARGQYF. CDR3 nucleotide sequence: TGTGCCAGCAGGGAAACGGGACAGGGGGCTCGTGGGCAGTACTTC.

Remarks on this clone: The sample carries other DNA sequences with the same CDR3. The chain links TRBV5-4 to TRBJ1-2; D remains ambiguous. There are 14 residues in the CDR3. V shed 0 bases and J shed 3 bases, with 9 bases lying between them. The V gene's germline CDR1 is SGHNT and CDR2 YYREEE (reference sequence). CDR3 sequence reads: CASSLDRVDYGYTF. Here the CDR3 DNA reads TGTGCCAGCAGCTTGGACCGGGTGGACTATGGCTACACCTTC.

CDR3 amino acids: CASSQQALGDSNEKLFF. CDR3 coding DNA: TGTGCCAGCAGCCAACAAGCGCTGGGGGACAGTAATGAAAAACTGTTTTTT. J is TRBJ1-4 and V is TRBV4-2, with 7 bases matching TRBD1. With V trimmed by 2 bases and J by 4 bases, 10 bases remained unmatched. CDR1 is LGHNA and CDR2 is YNFKEQ in the germline V gene. The CDR3 length is 17 residues.

The chain carries TRBV5-6 and TRBJ2-3; no definite D call. V shed 2 bases and J shed 2 bases, with 6 bases lying between them. This CDR3 is 13 amino acids long. Germline assignment: CDR1 SGHDT and CDR2 YYEEEE. The CDR3, as DNA: TGTGCCAGCAGCTTTAGATTCACAGATACGCAGTATTTT. This sequence encodes CASSFRFTDTQYF.

This chain connects TRBV4-3 to TRBJ2-7, with 7 bases aligning to TRBD1. CDR1 is LGHNA and CDR2 is YSLEER in the germline V gene. Trimming at V came to 6 bases and at J to 3 bases, leaving 17 bases not matched to a gene. The CDR3 totals 17 residues. Written as DNA, the CDR3 is TGCGCCAGCAGACGCGACTATCATTGGGACAGCCACTACGAGCAGTACTTC. This encodes CASRRDYHWDSHYEQYF.

The chain combines TRBV11-2 with TRBJ2-2; 10 bases are shared with TRBD2. The CDR3 runs 15 residues. J was trimmed by 4 bases and V by 8 bases; bases with no gene match: 7. From germline, CDR1 is SGHAT and CDR2 FQNNGV. The CDR3 region has the DNA TGTGCCAGCGGTAAACTAGCGGGAAGCACCGGGGAGCTGTTTTTT. Protein sequence: CASGKLAGSTGELFF.

The rearrangement joins TRBV6-1 to TRBJ1-1, with 10 bases fitting TRBD1. Trimming took 6 bases from V and 7 from J; bases not matched to a gene: 8. In germline, CDR1 is MNHNS, CDR2 SASEGT. CDR3 length: 14 residues. CDR3 region: CASSPPGQGIEAFF. The CDR3 DNA reads TGTGCCAGCAGCCCCCCGGGACAGGGGATTGAAGCTTTCTTT.

This rearrangement joins TRBV30 to TRBJ1-5; the D gene is possibly TRBD1 (6 bases). Germline CDR1 GTSNPN, CDR2 SVGIG (reference sequence). Trimming left V 5 bases short and J 11 bases short, with 19 bases between. The CDR3 has 13 amino acids. CDR3 sequence (DNA): TGTGCCTGGCGGGATACAGGGAGATCGGCCCAGCATTTT. This gives the protein CAWRDTGRSAQHF. Full variable domain (missing parts from reference TRBV30 and TRBJ1-5): SQTIHQWPATLVQPVGSPLSLECTVEGTSNPNLYWYRQAAGRGLQLLFYSVGIGQISSEVPQNLSASRPQDRQFILSSKKLLLSDSGFYLCAWRDTGRSAQHFGDGTRLSIL.

The chain recombines TRBV28 with TRBJ2-5, with a weak D call TRBD1 (7 bases). The last part of the DNA fits TRBJ2-7 better; the J call may be wrong. This CDR3 comprises 16 residues. The germline V gene has CDR1 MDHEN and CDR2 SYDVKM. DNA of the CDR3: TGTGCCAGCACTCCCGGCGGGACAGCGAGCTCCTACGAGCAGTACTTC. Protein: CASTPGGTASSYEQYF.

Written as DNA, the CDR3 is TGTGCCAGCACTAACTTGGATACGCAGTATTTT. Translating gives CASTNLDTQYF. The chain carries TRBV5-4 and TRBJ2-3; D unclear. With 6 bases removed from V and 6 bases from J, the gap between germline ends came to 8 bases. CDR1 and CDR2 from the germline V gene are SGHNT and YYREEE (reference sequence). CDR3 length equals 11 residues.

This chain joins TRBV5-1 and TRBJ1-2; D is perhaps TRBD1 (6 bases). The CDR3 totals 15 residues. Germline-derived CDR1 and CDR2 are SGHRS and YFSETQ. The V gene lost 0 bases and the J gene lost 4 bases, with 13 bases spanning the gap. CDR3 sequence reads: CASSLEGDSVYGYTF. In DNA form, the CDR3 reads TGCGCCAGCAGCTTGGAGGGGGACTCTGTCTATGGCTACACCTTC.

CDR3 DNA: TGTGCCAGCAGTTTAACGGCGGGTAGCACAGATACGCAGTATTTT. Translated, it gives CASSLTAGSTDTQYF. The V and J genes are TRBV27 and TRBJ2-3; D possibly corresponds to TRBD2 (5 bases). Deletions cut 2 bases from V and 0 bases from J, with 9 bases between. Germline CDR1 is MNHEY and CDR2 is SMNVEV (reference sequence). The length of the CDR3 is 15 residues.

The chain recombines TRBV9 with TRBJ1-1, with D perhaps matching TRBD1 (6 bases). Between the trimmed V and J ends, which lost 4 bases and 0 bases, there was a span of 16 bases. There are 16 residues in the CDR3. Germline V gene sequence: CDR1 SGDLS, CDR2 YYNGEE. The CDR3 region is CASSPRDRYMNTEAFF. DNA of the CDR3: TGTGCCAGCAGCCCGAGAGACAGGTACATGAACACTGAAGCTTTCTTT.

V usage is TRBV9 and J usage is TRBJ2-1; D remains unclear. Germline assignment: CDR1 SGDLS and CDR2 YYNGEE. The CDR3 runs to 15 residues. Trimming removed 6 bases from V and 1 base from J, with 14 bases in between. The DNA for the CDR3 is TGTGCCAGCACCCTGGGCCCGGAGTCCTACAATGAGCAGTTCTTC. Amino acid sequence: CASTLGPESYNEQFF.

The chain links TRBV19 to TRBJ1-3, with D possibly matching TRBD1 (5 bases). V was clipped by 3 bases and J by 3 bases, with 9 bases between them. Per the germline V gene, CDR1 is LNHDA and CDR2 is SQIVND (reference sequence). This CDR3 spans 14 amino acids. The CDR3 DNA reads as TGTGCCAGTAGTATTGGGGGACTTGGAAACACCATATATTTT. Translated, it gives CASSIGGLGNTIYF.

The chain is built from TRBV4-1 and TRBJ2-3, with D possibly matching TRBD2 (6 bases). The CDR3 is 14 amino acids. Trimming took off 8 bases at V and 2 bases at J, with 14 bases between the two ends. Germline CDR1 and CDR2: MGHRA and YSYEKL. In DNA form, the CDR3 reads TGCGCCAGCGGCCGGGACTCCTCCACAGATACGCAGTATTTT. This codes for CASGRDSSTDTQYF.

The chain combines TRBV7-2 with TRBJ1-2; D is perhaps TRBD1 (6 bases). Trimming took 4 bases from V and 8 from J, leaving 17 bases between them. There are 14 residues in the CDR3. Looked up from germline, CDR1 is SGHTA and CDR2 is FQGNSA. The CDR3 spells CASSSPRRGKGYTF. The CDR3 DNA is TGTGCCAGCAGCTCCCCCCGTAGGGGGAAGGGCTACACCTTC.

The rearrangement links TRBV11-3 to TRBJ2-2; 9 positions agree with TRBD2. Germline V gene lookup returns CDR1 SGHNT and CDR2 YENEEA. The CDR3 is 15 residues long. Trimming took 6 bases from V and 1 from J; bases not matched to a gene: 3. CDR3 in amino acids: CASSFSGRNTGELFF. The CDR3 DNA reads as TGTGCCAGCAGTTTTAGCGGGAGGAACACCGGGGAGCTGTTTTTT. The full variable domain, its missing parts supplied by reference TRBV11-3 and TRBJ2-2, is EAGVVQSPRYKIIEKKQPVAFWCNPISGHNTLYWYLQNLGQGPELLIRYENEEAVDDSQLPKDRFSAERLKGVDSTLKIQPAELGDSAVYLCASSFSGRNTGELFFGEGSRLTVL.

The rearrangement uses TRBV5-1 and TRBJ2-3; 9 nucleotides match TRBD2. Trimming cost V 0 bases and J 0 bases; bases outside gene matches: 5. The CDR3 consists of 17 residues. Germline CDR1 is SGHRS and CDR2 is YFSETQ. CDR3 sequence: CASSLVPSGISTDTQYF. CDR3 in DNA: TGCGCCAGCAGCTTGGTCCCTAGCGGGATTAGCACAGATACGCAGTATTTT. Full variable domain (missing parts from reference TRBV5-1 and TRBJ2-3): KAGVTQTPRYLIKTRGQQVTLSCSPISGHRSVSWYQQTPGQGLQFLFEYFSETQRNKGNFPGRFSGRQFSNSRSEMNVSTLELGDSALYLCASSLVPSGISTDTQYFGPGTRLTVL.

The chain combines TRBV9 with TRBJ2-1, with no clear D. Trimming shortened V by 2 bases and J by 10 bases, and 10 bases separated the two germline ends. The CDR3 is 12 residues long. Germline CDR1 and CDR2: SGDLS and YYNGEE. CDR3 protein: CASSVVPSEQFF. Here the CDR3 DNA reads TGTGCCAGCAGCGTCGTACCGAGCGAGCAGTTCTTC.

This clone was found once. The V call is TRBV5-1, the J call TRBJ1-2; D is perhaps TRBD1 (5 bases). V was cut by 1 base and J by 4 bases, with 20 bases left in between. CDR3 size: 17 residues. Germline CDR1 is SGHRS and CDR2 is YFSETQ. For the CDR3, the DNA is TGCGCCAGCAGCTTGCGACAGCCCGTCAGAGCGGGCTATGGCTACACCTTC. Translation gives CASSLRQPVRAGYGYTF. Combining the CDR3 with reference TRBV5-1 and TRBJ1-2 gives the whole variable domain KAGVTQTPRYLIKTRGQQVTLSCSPISGHRSVSWYQQTPGQGLQFLFEYFSETQRNKGNFPGRFSGRQFSNSRSEMNVSTLELGDSALYLCASSLRQPVRAGYGYTFGSGTRLTVV.

The genes are TRBV5-1 and TRBJ2-1, with 12 nucleotides matching TRBD2. Germline assignment: CDR1 SGHRS and CDR2 YFSETQ. The CDR3 sequence is 15 residues long. Trimming took 5 bases from V and 6 from J; bases not matched to a gene: 6. As DNA, the CDR3 is TGCGCCAGCAGTGGACTAGCGGGATCTCGCAATGAGCAGTTCTTC. Amino acids: CASSGLAGSRNEQFF.

This clone came up many times. J is TRBJ2-1 and V is TRBV6-1; 9 nucleotides match TRBD2. This CDR3 has 15 amino acids. The germline V gene has CDR1 MNHNS and CDR2 SASEGT. The V segment lost 8 bases and the J segment 5 bases; nucleotides outside the gene matches: 10. The CDR3 coding sequence is TGTGCCAGCGCCGGGGGAGCGGGGGGTAACAATGAGCAGTTCTTC. This translates into CASAGGAGGNNEQFF.

The chain joins TRBV4-3 to TRBJ1-2; D uncertain. Deletions cut 4 bases from V and 4 bases from J, with 16 bases between. The CDR3 has 15 residues. Germline V gene sequence: CDR1 LGHNA, CDR2 YSLEER. The CDR3: CASSPSFMASYGYTF. The CDR3 coding sequence is TGCGCCAGCAGCCCCTCCTTCATGGCGAGCTATGGCTACACCTTC.

The chain joins TRBV28 to TRBJ1-2; D perhaps matches TRBD1 (6 bases). The CDR3 spans 16 residues. V gave up 7 bases and J gave up 3 bases, with 21 bases separating them. CDR1 MDHEN and CDR2 SYDVKM come from the germline V gene. CDR3 in DNA: TGTGCCAGCATCGCGGGGGGCGCTTACGCGGACTATGGCTACACCTTC. Its protein product is CASIAGGAYADYGYTF.

The V gene is TRBV6-5, the J gene TRBJ2-7; 7 bases are a match to TRBD1. The V gene end was trimmed by 6 bases and the J gene end by 3 bases; junction bases not matched to a gene: 8. Germline CDR1 reads MNHEY; CDR2 reads SVGAGI. The CDR3 runs to 14 residues. Here the CDR3 DNA reads TGTGCCAGCAGCCGGGACAGAAAAGGCTACGAGCAGTACTTC. It yields the protein CASSRDRKGYEQYF.

The V and J genes are TRBV7-3 and TRBJ1-5, with 8 nucleotides matching TRBD1. This CDR3 spans 15 amino acids. The V and J ends lost 6 bases and 7 bases, in that order; junction bases with no gene match: 11. Germline assignment: CDR1 SGHTA and CDR2 FQGTGA. CDR3 amino acids: CASSSDRVSGQPQHF. The CDR3 DNA follows: TGTGCCAGCAGTTCGGACAGGGTCTCGGGACAGCCCCAGCATTTT.

This clone was detected a few times. Other DNA sequences of this sample code for an identical CDR3. J is TRBJ1-1 and V is TRBV6-5; possible D gene TRBD1, 5 bases. The germline V gene encodes CDR1 MNHEY and CDR2 SVGAGI. This CDR3 comprises 13 residues. V shed 1 base and J shed 4 bases, with 7 bases lying between them. CDR3 coding DNA: TGTGCCAGCAGTTACTTTGGGGGCACTGAAGCTTTCTTT. Translating gives CASSYFGGTEAFF.

The rearrangement uses TRBV5-6 and TRBJ2-5; the D gene is possibly TRBD2 (5 bases). The ends were cut back, 4 bases at V and 7 bases at J, with 14 bases in the middle. Germline V CDR1 and CDR2: SGHDT, YYEEEE. The CDR3 length is 13 residues. The CDR3: CASSGGLLGTQYF. The CDR3 DNA sequence: TGTGCCAGCAGCGGCGGACTCTTGGGGACCCAGTACTTC.

The V and J genes are TRBV9 and TRBJ2-1, with unresolved D. Germline V gene lookup returns CDR1 SGDLS and CDR2 YYNGEE. CDR3 length: 14 amino acids. V lost 0 bases, J lost 4 bases, and 8 bases lay in between. In DNA form, the CDR3 reads TGTGCCAGCAGCGTAGAGGGTTGGTACAATGAGCAGTTCTTC. As protein: CASSVEGWYNEQFF. Full variable domain (missing parts from reference TRBV9 and TRBJ2-1): DSGVTQTPKHLITATGQRVTLRCSPRSGDLSVYWYQQSLDQGLQFLIQYYNGEERAKGNILERFSAQQFPDLHSELNLSSLELGDSALYFCASSVEGWYNEQFFGPGTRLTVL.